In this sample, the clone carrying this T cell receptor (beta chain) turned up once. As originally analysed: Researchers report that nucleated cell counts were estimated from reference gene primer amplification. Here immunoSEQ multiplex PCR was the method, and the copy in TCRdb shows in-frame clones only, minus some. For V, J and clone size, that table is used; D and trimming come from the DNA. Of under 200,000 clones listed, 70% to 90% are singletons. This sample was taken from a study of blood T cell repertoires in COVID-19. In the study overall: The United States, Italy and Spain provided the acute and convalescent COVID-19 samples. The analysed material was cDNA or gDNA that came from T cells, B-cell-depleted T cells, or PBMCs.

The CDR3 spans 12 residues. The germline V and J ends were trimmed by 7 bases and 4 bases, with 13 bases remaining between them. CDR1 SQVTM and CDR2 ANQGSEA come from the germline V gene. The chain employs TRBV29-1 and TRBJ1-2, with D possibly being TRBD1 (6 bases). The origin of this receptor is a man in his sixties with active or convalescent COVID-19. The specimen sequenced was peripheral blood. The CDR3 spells CSGISDSYGYTF. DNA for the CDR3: TGCAGCGGAATTTCGGACAGCTATGGCTACACCTTC.